The clone carrying this TCR beta chain was recorded once. Sequenced by immunoSEQ multiplex PCR; TCRdb stores in-frame clones only, minus some. The sample contains about 160,000 clones, around 90% of which appear only once. This sample is part of a study of control samples from healthy donors and cancer patients. Germline V gene sequence: CDR1 SGHKS, CDR2 YYEKEE (reference sequence). The CDR3 is 16 amino acids. Trimming removed 1 base from V and 2 bases from J; junction bases left unmatched: 2. Sequenced material: blood. The chain uses TRBV5-5 and TRBJ2-1; 11 nucleotides agree with TRBD2. The clonotype originates from a woman younger than 45 in good health. CDR3 protein: CASSLLGLAAYNEQFF. The DNA for the CDR3 is TGTGCCAGCAGCTTGTTGGGACTAGCGGCCTACAATGAGCAGTTCTTC.